This note documents a single TCR beta chain sequence. This entry is derived from a study of cytomegalovirus exposure and HLA in healthy donors. Researchers ran the PCR with 60 Vbeta and 13 Jbeta primers. Sequencing was performed with immunoSEQ multiplex PCR; in TCRdb, only in-frame clones are kept and a portion is missing. The sample lists 200,000 to 250,000 clones, roughly four fifths seen once, with 2.5% to 3.5% in the top ten. With 8 bases clipped from V and 2 bases from J, the junction kept 11 bases outside the gene matches. The CDR3 runs 15 residues. Germline V lookup: CDR1 MDHEN, CDR2 SYDVKM. This TCR was recovered from a woman between 40 and 50 years old in good health and CMV-seronegative. Sequenced sample: PBMCs. V is TRBV28 and J is TRBJ2-7, with 8 bases that match TRBD2. The CDR3 sequence is CASAGRGGRPYEQYF. The DNA of the CDR3 is TGTGCCAGCGCAGGGCGTGGCGGGAGGCCCTACGAGCAGTACTTC. Supplemented by reference TRBV28 and TRBJ2-7, the full variable domain reads DVKVTQSSRYLVKRTGEKVFLECVQDMDHENMFWYRQDPGLGLRLIYFSYDVKMKEKGDIPEGYSVSREKKERFSLILESASTNQTSMYLCASAGRGGRPYEQYFGPGTRLTVT.